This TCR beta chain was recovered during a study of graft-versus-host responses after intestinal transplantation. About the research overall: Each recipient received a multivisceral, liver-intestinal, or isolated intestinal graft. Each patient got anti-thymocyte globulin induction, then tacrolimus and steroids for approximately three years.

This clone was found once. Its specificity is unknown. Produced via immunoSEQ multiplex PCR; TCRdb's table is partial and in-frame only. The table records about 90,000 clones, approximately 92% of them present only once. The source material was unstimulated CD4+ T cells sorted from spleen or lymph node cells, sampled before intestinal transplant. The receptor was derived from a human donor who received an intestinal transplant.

CDR3 sequence reads: CASSSYTEAFF. DNA of the CDR3: TGTGCCAGCAGCAGCTACACTGAAGCTTTCTTT. The V gene is TRBV5-6, the J gene TRBJ1-1; D is unresolved. Germline V CDR1 and CDR2: SGHDT, YYEEEE. The CDR3 covers 11 residues. Trimming shortened V by 4 bases and J by 3 bases, and 4 bases separated the two germline ends.